The 7 T cell receptor beta chains below were found in one sample sequenced in a study of OX40 agonist ivuxolimab in advanced cancers. TCRdb's table, derived via immunoSEQ multiplex PCR, lists solely in-frame clones and lacks some. The sample consists of tens of thousands of clones, about 86% of them appearing once. The input for sequencing was CD4+ or CD8+ T cells sorted from blood, taken in a trial of the OX40 agonist ivuxolimab. The receptors were sampled from an adult with an advanced solid tumor such as melanoma, head and neck, liver or kidney cancer.

V is TRBV9 and J is TRBJ2-1, with 13 bases fitting TRBD2. V was clipped by 4 bases and J by 7 bases; unmatched bases: 2. CDR1 and CDR2 from the germline V gene are SGDLS and YYNGEE. This CDR3 has 14 residues. Here the CDR3 reads CASSPGLAGNEQFF. Here the CDR3 DNA reads TGTGCCAGCAGCCCGGGACTAGCGGGGAATGAGCAGTTCTTC.

The chain is built from TRBV12-2 and TRBJ1-2; TRBD1 is taken as the D call from the table, unchecked against the DNA. TRBV12-2 is marked as a pseudogene. The CDR3 is 15 amino acids. CDR3 sequence: CASRQRQGPDYGYTF. In DNA, the CDR3 is TGTGCAAGTCGACAGAGGCAGGGCCCCGACTATGGCTACACCTTC.

This clone was seen only once. The gene calls are TRBV4-1 and TRBJ2-1; D gene uncertain. The V and J ends lost 3 bases and 7 bases respectively, with 4 bases between them. CDR1 MGHRA and CDR2 YSYEKL come from the germline V gene. This CDR3 comprises 11 residues. CDR3 nucleotides: TGCGCCAGCAGCCATAAGAATGAGCAGTTCTTC. Translation gives CASSHKNEQFF.

The chain has TRBV4-1 and TRBJ2-2; D not certain. Trimming stripped 0 bases from V and 5 bases from J, with 7 bases between. The germline gives CDR1 MGHRA, CDR2 YSYEKL. The CDR3 sequence is 14 residues long. CDR3 region: CASSQEARTGELFF. The CDR3 DNA reads as TGCGCCAGCAGCCAAGAGGCGCGGACCGGGGAGCTGTTTTTT.

V gene TRBV29-1 combines with J gene TRBJ2-1; 8 bases are shared with TRBD2. This CDR3 is built from 16 residues. V trimming: 3 bases; J trimming: 0 bases; junction bases outside the gene matches: 7. CDR1 and CDR2 (germline): SQVTM, ANQGSEA. The CDR3 DNA reads as TGCAGCGTTGAGGGGGCCACTAGCGGCTCCTACAATGAGCAGTTCTTC. Translation gives CSVEGATSGSYNEQFF.

The V and J genes are TRBV5-1 and TRBJ2-7, with unresolved D. CDR1 SGHRS and CDR2 YFSETQ come from the germline V gene. The ends were cut back, 0 bases at V and 6 bases at J, with 7 bases in the middle. CDR3 length equals 12 residues. CDR3 residues: CASSLGSTEQYF. The DNA for the CDR3 is TGCGCCAGCAGCTTGGGTTCCACCGAGCAGTACTTC.

CDR3 amino acids: CASSLWASGGAGETQYF. In nucleotides, the CDR3 is TGTGCCAGCAGCTTGTGGGCTAGCGGGGGGGCCGGAGAGACCCAGTACTTC. The rearrangement links TRBV5-6 to TRBJ2-5, with 12 bases fitting TRBD2. Germline-derived CDR1 and CDR2 are SGHDT and YYEEEE. V trimming: 1 base; J trimming: 4 bases; junction bases outside the gene matches: 8. The CDR3 totals 17 residues.